The rows below give T cell receptor beta chains drawn from one sample of a study of regulatory T cells in long-lasting Graves disease. In TCRdb, the multiplex PCR reads were re-called with MiXCR into one record per CDR3 protein. In the table there are about 470,000 distinct CDR3 sequences, 20% to 25% of which are singletons. Here the sequenced sample was peripheral blood mononuclear cells (PBMCs), taken when the disease was refractory, from a patient treated with antithyroid drugs. The receptors derive from a female donor with Graves disease. CDR3s include the opening cysteine and the closing phenylalanine or tryptophan. D genes are given only for firm matches. Clone size, where shown, is once, few, many, or a class for clones that have expanded.

j_gene	abundance	d_gene	v_gene	CDR3nt	CDR3aa
TRBJ2-2	.	.	TRBV7-9	TGTGCCAGCAGCGCGCGCGTCATGGGGCAGGCCGCGAACACCGGGGAGCTGTTTTTT	CASSARVMGQAANTGELFF
TRBJ2-2	many	TRBD2	TRBV28	TGTGCCAGCGGGGAGCCGGGACTAGGTCTAAGCGGGGAGCTGTTTTTT	CASGEPGLGLSGELFF
TRBJ2-7	.	TRBD2	TRBV9	TGTGCCAGCAGCGTAGGTCGACTAGCGGGATGGTCCGAGCAGTACTTC	CASSVGRLAGWSEQYF
TRBJ2-5	many	TRBD1	TRBV2	TGTGCCAGCAGTGCCGGACAGGGGCCGGGGGAGACCCAGTACTTC	CASSAGQGPGETQYF
TRBJ2-1	.	.	TRBV30	TGTGCCTGGAGTGTACGGCGGCAGTCCAATGAGCAGTTCTTC	CAWSVRRQSNEQFF
TRBJ2-7	once	.	TRBV20-1	TGCAGTGCTAGGATTAAGGCTACCGGCGAGCAGTACTTC	CSARIKATGEQYF
TRBJ2-7	many	.	TRBV19	TGTGCCAGTAGTATAGTGACGGGAGTAGGCTACGAGCAGTACTTC	CASSIVTGVGYEQYF
TRBJ2-2	.	.	TRBV4-3	TGCGCCAGCAGCCAAGGTCTATCACAGGGAGGGGACACCGGGGAGCTGTTTTTT	CASSQGLSQGGDTGELFF
TRBJ1-3	many	.	TRBV6-2/TRBV6-3	TGTGCCAGCAGTGATAACGTTCGCTCTGGAAACACCATATATTTT	CASSDNVRSGNTIYF
TRBJ1-2	many	TRBD1	TRBV24-1	TGTGCCACCAGTGACACAGACAGGGTACATGGCTACACCTTC	CATSDTDRVHGYTF
TRBJ1-5	.	TRBD1	TRBV7-6	TGTGCCAGCAGCTTTGTGGGACAGGGAGTTGATCAGCCCCAGCATTTT	CASSFVGQGVDQPQHF
TRBJ2-7	.	TRBD1	TRBV20-1	TGCAGTGCTAGAGATCTCTCGGGACAGGGGCCAAAAAACGAGCAGTACTTC	CSARDLSGQGPKNEQYF
TRBJ1-2	few	TRBD1	TRBV24-1	TGTGCCACCAGTGACGCAGACAGGGGGAATGGCTACACCTTC	CATSDADRGNGYTF
TRBJ2-7	many	.	TRBV27	TGTGCCAGCAGTTTAAGTACGGATTACGAGCAGTACTTC	CASSLSTDYEQYF
TRBJ2-7	many	.	TRBV13	TGTGCCAGCAGCTACTACAGGGCCTACGAGCAGTACTTC	CASSYYRAYEQYF
TRBJ2-6	many	TRBD1	TRBV7-2	TGTGCCAGCAGGATTGGGACAGCTATCTCTGGGGCCAACGTCCTGACTTTC	CASRIGTAISGANVLTF
TRBJ1-1	many	.	TRBV5-1	TGCGCCAGCAGCACTGGGGCGACCGCAGAAGCCGGTGAAGCTTTCTTT	CASSTGATAEAGEAFF
TRBJ1-5	.	.	TRBV6-1	TGTGCCAGCAGGACAGCTCTGGACCAGCCCCAGCATTTT	CASRTALDQPQHF
TRBJ2-2	few	.	TRBV19	TGTGCCAGCCGACGGGTCACCGGGGAGCTGTTTTTT	CASRRVTGELFF
TRBJ1-1	many	.	TRBV28	TGTGCCAGCAGAGAGGGATTGTGGACTGAAGCTTTCTTT	CASREGLWTEAFF
TRBJ1-2	few	.	TRBV6-9	TGTGCCAGCAGTTATTCGGGCCGGCTAGGGGGCTACACCTTC	CASSYSGRLGGYTF
TRBJ1-5	many	.	TRBV10-3	TGTGCCATCAGTGTTGGGGGGGCAGATCAGCCCCAGCATTTT	CAISVGGADQPQHF
TRBJ1-2	.	TRBD1	TRBV7-2	TGTGCCAGCAGCATCGGGACAGGGACTAACTATGGCTACACCTTC	CASSIGTGTNYGYTF
TRBJ1-6	many	.	TRBV28	TGTGCCAGCAGTTTACCCTCCCTGGGGGGCGTTTTACCCCTCCACTTT	CASSLPSLGGVLPLHF
TRBJ1-3	.	TRBD1	TRBV29-1	TGCAGCATTAGCGACAGGGGATCTGGAAACACCATATATTTT	CSISDRGSGNTIYF
TRBJ2-7	few	.	TRBV7-2	TGTGCCAGCAGCTTAGGGGGGCAGAAACTCGAGCAGTACTTC	CASSLGGQKLEQYF
TRBJ1-2	.	.	TRBV4-1	TGCGCCAGCAGCCCAGTCGGAACAGGGAACGGCTACACCTTC	CASSPVGTGNGYTF
TRBJ1-5	.	.	TRBV24-1	TGTGCCACCAGACGGAGACAGCCCCAGCATTTT	CATRRRQPQHF
TRBJ1-5	many	.	TRBV30	TGTGCCTGGAGTGTAGATGACAGGTCGCCCCAGCATTTT	CAWSVDDRSPQHF
TRBJ1-1	few	.	TRBV9	TGTGCCAGCAGCGTTATCCAGGGCACTGAAGCTTTCTTT	CASSVIQGTEAFF
TRBJ2-7	few	.	TRBV13	TGTGCCAGCAGCTTAAGGGTCGGCCACGAGCAGTACTTC	CASSLRVGHEQYF
TRBJ1-2	few	.	TRBV5-1	TGCGCCAGCAGCTTTACAGGATCGGGCTACACCTTC	CASSFTGSGYTF
TRBJ1-1	.	.	TRBV5-5	TGTGCCAGCAGCTCGACTGCCCGGTCGGGACTGAACACTGAAGCTTTCTTT	CASSSTARSGLNTEAFF
TRBJ2-2	few	.	TRBV7-2	TGTGCCAGCAGCTTAGGCCCGGGGGGCTACACCGGGGAGCTGTTTTTT	CASSLGPGGYTGELFF
TRBJ1-5	many	.	TRBV28	TGTGCCAGCAGTCCGACAGGTCTCGATAGCAATCAGCCCCAGCATTTT	CASSPTGLDSNQPQHF
TRBJ1-5	.	TRBD1	TRBV20-1	TGCAGTGCCCAGACAGGGCGAGGTCAGCCCCAGCATTTT	CSAQTGRGQPQHF
TRBJ2-1	.	TRBD2	TRBV20-1	TGCAGTGCTAAAGGGACTAGCGGGAGCTACAATGAGCAGTTCTTC	CSAKGTSGSYNEQFF
TRBJ1-2	.	.	TRBV7-9	TGTGCCAGCAGCGAACATCGAGAAAACTATGGCTACACCTTC	CASSEHRENYGYTF
TRBJ2-6	many	.	TRBV10-3	TGTGCCATCAGTGACGAGAAGGGGTTAAGCTCTGGGGCCAACGTCCTGACTTTC	CAISDEKGLSSGANVLTF
TRBJ1-1	many	TRBD1	TRBV6-1	TGTGCCAGCAGTCCACCAGGGGGTTGGACTGAAGCTTTCTTT	CASSPPGGWTEAFF
TRBJ2-7	.	.	TRBV9	TGTGCCAGCAGCCATAATCCCGATCTAAGCTCCTACGAGCAGTACTTC	CASSHNPDLSSYEQYF
TRBJ2-7	.	TRBD2	TRBV5-1	TGCGCCAGCAGTTACCAGCGGGAGGGGAACGAGCAGTACTTC	CASSYQREGNEQYF
TRBJ1-4	.	TRBD1	TRBV7-9	TGTGCCAGCAGCCCAAGCTCACAGGGGAGGAATGAAAAACTGTTTTTT	CASSPSSQGRNEKLFF
TRBJ2-4	many	.	TRBV12-3/TRBV12-4	TGTGCCAGCAGTTTAGTCAGGGAATCGGCCAAAAACATTCAGTACTTC	CASSLVRESAKNIQYF
TRBJ2-2	.	.	TRBV6-4	TGTGCCAGCAGTTACTCGATTGGCACCGGGGAGCTGTTTTTT	CASSYSIGTGELFF
TRBJ2-7	few	.	TRBV7-9	TGTGCCAGCAGCTCACACCCGACTAGTGGCGACGAGCAGTACTTC	CASSSHPTSGDEQYF
TRBJ2-7	few	.	TRBV7-9	TGTGCCAGCAGCCTAGGATACGGGAATTCCAACGAGCAGTACTTC	CASSLGYGNSNEQYF
TRBJ2-1	.	TRBD1	TRBV7-2	TGTGCCAGCAGCTTAGGTGGGACAGGGCTCAATGAGCAGTTCTTC	CASSLGGTGLNEQFF
TRBJ1-2	.	TRBD1	TRBV6-2/TRBV6-3	TGTGCCAGCAGTGGCCGGACAGGGGGCGCAGATGGCTACACCTTC	CASSGRTGGADGYTF
TRBJ2-5	many	.	TRBV11-3	TGTGCCAGCAGCTTAGATTTCGGGCTGATGACCGAAGAGACCCAGTACTTC	CASSLDFGLMTEETQYF
TRBJ2-7	.	.	TRBV12-3/TRBV12-4	TGTGCCAGCAGTCCCCGGGCGGGATGGTCCTACGAGCAGTACTTC	CASSPRAGWSYEQYF
TRBJ1-2	many	.	TRBV12-3/TRBV12-4	TGTGCCAGCAGTACGGCCCCATACGGCTACACCTTC	CASSTAPYGYTF
TRBJ2-2	.	TRBD2	TRBV20-1	TGCAGTGCTAGAGCGGGACTAGCGGGTTCGAACACCGGGGAGCTGTTTTTT	CSARAGLAGSNTGELFF
TRBJ2-1	.	.	TRBV25-1	TGTGCCAGCAGTGATTCCGGGATGACCTACAATGAGCAGTTCTTC	CASSDSGMTYNEQFF
TRBJ2-5	.	TRBD2	TRBV24-1	TGTGCCACCGGGGAACCCGGGGATGCGCAGCGGGAGATCCCCCAAGAGACCCAGTACTTC	CATGEPGDAQREIPQETQYF